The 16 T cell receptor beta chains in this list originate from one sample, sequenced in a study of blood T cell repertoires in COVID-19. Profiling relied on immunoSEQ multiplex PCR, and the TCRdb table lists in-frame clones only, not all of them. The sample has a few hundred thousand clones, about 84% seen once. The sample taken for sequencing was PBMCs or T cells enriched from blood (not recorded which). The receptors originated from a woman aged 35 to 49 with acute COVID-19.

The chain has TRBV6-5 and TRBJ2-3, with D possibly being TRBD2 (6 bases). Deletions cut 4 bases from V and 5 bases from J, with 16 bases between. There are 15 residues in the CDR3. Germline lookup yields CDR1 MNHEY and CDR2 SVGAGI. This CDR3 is CASSWKSRGGDTQYF. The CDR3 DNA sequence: TGTGCCAGCAGTTGGAAAAGTAGGGGAGGAGATACGCAGTATTTT.

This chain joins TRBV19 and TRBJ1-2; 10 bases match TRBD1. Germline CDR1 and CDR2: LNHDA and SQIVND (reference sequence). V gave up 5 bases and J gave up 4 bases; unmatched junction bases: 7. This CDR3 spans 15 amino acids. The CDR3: CASSPSRDRGYGYTF. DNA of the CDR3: TGTGCCAGTAGTCCAAGCCGGGACAGGGGCTATGGCTACACCTTC.

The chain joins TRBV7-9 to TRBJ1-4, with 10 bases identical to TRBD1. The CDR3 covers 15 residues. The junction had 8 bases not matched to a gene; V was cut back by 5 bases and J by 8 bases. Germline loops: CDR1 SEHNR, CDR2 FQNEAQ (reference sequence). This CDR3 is CASSPPGTGVEKLFF. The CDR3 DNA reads TGTGCCAGCAGCCCACCCGGGACAGGGGTCGAAAAACTGTTTTTT. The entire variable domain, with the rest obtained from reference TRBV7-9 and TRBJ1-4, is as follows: DTGVSQNPRHKITKRGQNVTFRCDPISEHNRLYWYRQTLGQGPEFLTYFQNEAQLEKSRLLSDRFSAERPKGSFSTLEIQRTEQGDSAMYLCASSPPGTGVEKLFFGSGTQLSVL.

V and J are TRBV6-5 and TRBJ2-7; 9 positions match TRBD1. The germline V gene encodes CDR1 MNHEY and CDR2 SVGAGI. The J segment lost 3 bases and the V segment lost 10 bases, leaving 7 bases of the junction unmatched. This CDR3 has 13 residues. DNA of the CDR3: TGTGCCACCAAGAAGGGACAGGGCTACGAGCAGTACTTC. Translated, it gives CATKKGQGYEQYF.

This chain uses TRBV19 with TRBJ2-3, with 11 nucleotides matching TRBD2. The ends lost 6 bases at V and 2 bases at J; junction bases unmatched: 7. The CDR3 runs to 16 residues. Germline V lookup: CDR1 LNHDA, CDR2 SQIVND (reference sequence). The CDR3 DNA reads TGTGCCAGTAGCACCGGGACTAGCGGACTCACAGATACGCAGTATTTT. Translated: CASSTGTSGLTDTQYF.

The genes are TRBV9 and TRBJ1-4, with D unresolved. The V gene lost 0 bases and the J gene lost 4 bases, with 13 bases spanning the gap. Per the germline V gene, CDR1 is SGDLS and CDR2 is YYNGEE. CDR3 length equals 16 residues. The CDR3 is CASSVGAGMGNEKLFF. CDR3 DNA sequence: TGTGCCAGCAGCGTAGGTGCGGGTATGGGTAATGAAAAACTGTTTTTT.

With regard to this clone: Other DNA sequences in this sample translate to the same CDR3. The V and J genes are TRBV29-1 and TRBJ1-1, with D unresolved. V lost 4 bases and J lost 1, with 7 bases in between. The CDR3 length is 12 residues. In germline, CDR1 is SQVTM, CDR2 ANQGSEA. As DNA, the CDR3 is TGCAGCGTTGTTCGGGGGAACACTGAAGCTTTCTTT. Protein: CSVVRGNTEAFF.

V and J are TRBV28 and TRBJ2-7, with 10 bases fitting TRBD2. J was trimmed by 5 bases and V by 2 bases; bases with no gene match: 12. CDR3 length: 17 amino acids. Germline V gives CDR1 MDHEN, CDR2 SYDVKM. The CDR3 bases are TGTGCCAGCAGTTTAAATCTGGGGGGGCTAGCGGGAGACGAGCAGTACTTC. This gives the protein CASSLNLGGLAGDEQYF. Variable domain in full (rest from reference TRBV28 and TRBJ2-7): DVKVTQSSRYLVKRTGEKVFLECVQDMDHENMFWYRQDPGLGLRLIYFSYDVKMKEKGDIPEGYSVSREKKERFSLILESASTNQTSMYLCASSLNLGGLAGDEQYFGPGTRLTVT.

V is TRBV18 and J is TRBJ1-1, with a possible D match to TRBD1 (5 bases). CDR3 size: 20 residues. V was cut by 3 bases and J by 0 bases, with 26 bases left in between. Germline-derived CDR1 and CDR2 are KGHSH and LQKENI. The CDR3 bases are TGTGCCAGCTCACCCACCCCCTCAGGGACCCCCGGGGGTATGAACACTGAAGCTTTCTTT. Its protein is CASSPTPSGTPGGMNTEAFF.

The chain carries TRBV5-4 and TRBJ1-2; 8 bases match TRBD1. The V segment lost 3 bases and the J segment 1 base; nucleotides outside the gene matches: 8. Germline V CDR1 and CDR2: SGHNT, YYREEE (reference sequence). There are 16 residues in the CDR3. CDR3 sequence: CASSSNDRGLNYGYTF. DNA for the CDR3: TGTGCCAGCAGCTCCAATGACAGGGGCCTTAACTATGGCTACACCTTC. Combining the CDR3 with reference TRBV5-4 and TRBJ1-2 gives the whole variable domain ETGVTQSPTHLIKTRGQQVTLRCSSQSGHNTVSWYQQALGQGPQFIFQYYREEENGRGNFPPRFSGLQFPNYSSELNVNALELDDSALYLCASSSNDRGLNYGYTFGSGTRLTVV.

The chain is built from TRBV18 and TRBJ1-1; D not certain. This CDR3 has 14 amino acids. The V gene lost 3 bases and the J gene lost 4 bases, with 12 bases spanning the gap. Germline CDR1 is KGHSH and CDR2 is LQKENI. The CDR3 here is CASSPPSGFTEAFF. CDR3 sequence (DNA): TGTGCCAGCTCACCCCCTAGTGGATTCACTGAAGCTTTCTTT.

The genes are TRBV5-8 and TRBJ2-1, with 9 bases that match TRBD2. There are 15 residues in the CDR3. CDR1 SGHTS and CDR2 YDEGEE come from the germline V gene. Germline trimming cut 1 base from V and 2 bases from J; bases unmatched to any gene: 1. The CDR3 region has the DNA TGTGCCAGCAGCTTGTCTAGCGGGACCTACAATGAGCAGTTCTTC. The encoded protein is CASSLSSGTYNEQFF.

The CDR3 DNA reads as TGTGCCTGGTCCGGGACAGGGGAGGAAAAACTGTTTTTT. Protein product: CAWSGTGEEKLFF. The rearrangement links TRBV30 to TRBJ1-4, with 10 bases identical to TRBD1. The CDR3 has 13 residues. V lost 5 bases and J lost 8; bases outside the gene matches: 5. Germline V gene lookup returns CDR1 GTSNPN and CDR2 SVGIG (reference sequence).

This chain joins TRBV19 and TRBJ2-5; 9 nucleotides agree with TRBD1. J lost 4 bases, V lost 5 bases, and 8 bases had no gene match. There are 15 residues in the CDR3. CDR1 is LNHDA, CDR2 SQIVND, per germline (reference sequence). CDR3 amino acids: CASSFGTGGVETQYF. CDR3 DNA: TGTGCCAGTAGTTTCGGCACAGGGGGCGTAGAGACCCAGTACTTC.

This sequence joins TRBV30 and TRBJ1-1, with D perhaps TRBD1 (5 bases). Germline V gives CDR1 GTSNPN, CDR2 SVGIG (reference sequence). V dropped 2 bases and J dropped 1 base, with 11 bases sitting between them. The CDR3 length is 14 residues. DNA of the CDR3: TGTGCCTGGAGTCACCGGGGGGGGAACACTGAAGCTTTCTTT. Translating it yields CAWSHRGGNTEAFF.

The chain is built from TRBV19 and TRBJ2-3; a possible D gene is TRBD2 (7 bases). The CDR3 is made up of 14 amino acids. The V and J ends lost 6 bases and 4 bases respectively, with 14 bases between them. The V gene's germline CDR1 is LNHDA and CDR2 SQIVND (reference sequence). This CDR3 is CASRAAGASDTQYF. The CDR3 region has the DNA TGTGCCAGTAGAGCGGCGGGGGCATCAGATACGCAGTATTTT.